Below, 32 T cell receptor beta chains from the same sample are listed, as sequenced in a study of blood T cells in healthy people across ages. Primers used in a second PCR of roughly 7 to 12 cycles were a sample-barcoded 5' primer and a J-beta primer mix. One entry per CDR3 protein results from TCRdb running MiXCR on the 5' RACE reads. The data show hundreds of thousands of distinct CDR3 sequences, with about 52% seen just once and 30% to 35% held by the top ten. Sequencing input: blood. The origin of the receptors is a woman aged 60 to 75 in good health.

This clonotype came up a few times. The rearrangement joins TRBV20-1 to TRBJ2-1; 8 positions agree with TRBD2. CDR1 DFQATT and CDR2 SNEGSKA come from the germline V gene (reference sequence). The CDR3 is 16 residues long. The V gene end was trimmed by 6 bases and the J gene end by 0 bases; junction bases not matched to a gene: 10. The CDR3 is CSASSKSGSSYNEQFF. The CDR3 DNA reads TGCAGTGCCTCGTCCAAGAGCGGGAGCTCCTACAATGAGCAGTTCTTC.

V gene TRBV24-1 combines with J gene TRBJ1-2, with D perhaps matching TRBD1 (5 bases). V was pared by 0 bases and J by 9 bases, with 10 bases between. CDR3 length: 13 residues. Germline V gene data show CDR1 as KGHDR and CDR2 as SFDVKD. The CDR3 nucleotides read TGTGCCACCAGTGATTTGCGGGGGGGTAGCTACACCTTC. Protein sequence: CATSDLRGGSYTF.

The rearrangement links TRBV19 to TRBJ1-2; no definite D call. Looked up from germline, CDR1 is LNHDA and CDR2 is SQIVND (reference sequence). Trimming removed 3 bases from V and 7 bases from J, with 9 bases in between. The CDR3 is 12 residues long. The CDR3, as DNA: TGTGCCAGTAGTATGGCCTTTCGTGGCTACACCTTC. Its translation: CASSMAFRGYTF.

V is TRBV6-2 or TRBV6-3 and J is TRBJ1-5; TRBD1 aligns across 9 bases. The ends lost 5 bases at V and 6 bases at J; junction bases unmatched: 8. This CDR3 comprises 15 residues. Germline V gene lookup returns CDR1 MNHEY and CDR2 SVGEGT. CDR3 in amino acids: CASSPGTGSSQPQHF. The CDR3 coding sequence is TGTGCCAGCAGTCCCGGGACAGGGAGTAGTCAGCCCCAGCATTTT.

This clonotype came up many times. V gene TRBV7-8 combines with J gene TRBJ2-6, with 8 positions matching TRBD2. The CDR3 sequence is 15 residues long. The germline V gene encodes CDR1 SGHVS and CDR2 FQNEAQ. V was clipped by 7 bases and J by 2 bases; unmatched bases: 4. CDR3 loop: CASTSGSPGANVLTF. For the CDR3, the DNA is TGTGCCAGCACCAGCGGGAGCCCTGGGGCCAACGTCCTGACTTTC.

This clonotype occurred a few times. The chain has TRBV3-1 and TRBJ2-7; 7 bases match TRBD2. The J call is doubtful: the DNA matches TRBJ2-5 better. CDR1 LGHDT and CDR2 YNNKEL come from the germline V gene (reference sequence). The CDR3 runs 15 residues. The CDR3 region is CASSPPTSYAGTQYF. CDR3 coding DNA: TGTGCCAGCAGCCCGCCGACTAGCTACGCCGGGACCCAGTACTTC.

The chain combines TRBV4-3 with TRBJ1-6, with 7 bases that match TRBD1. Germline CDR1 is LGHNA and CDR2 is YSLEER. CDR3 length equals 16 residues. V was clipped by 0 bases and J by 2 bases; unmatched bases: 1. The CDR3: CASSQEGQPYNSPLHF. The DNA of the CDR3 is TGCGCCAGCAGCCAAGAGGGACAGCCCTATAATTCACCCCTCCACTTT.

This clonotype has at least ten counts. V and J are TRBV5-6 and TRBJ2-1, with 8 bases matching TRBD2. From germline, CDR1 is SGHDT and CDR2 YYEEEE. The CDR3 spans 13 residues. V shed 5 bases and J 7 bases; nucleotides not matched to a gene: 5. CDR3 coding DNA: TGTGCCAGCAGTCCGGGACTAGGGAATGAGCAGTTCTTC. Its translation is CASSPGLGNEQFF.

J is TRBJ2-7 and V is TRBV7-2; TRBD2 might be the D (5 bases). This CDR3 comprises 14 residues. V lost 5 bases to trimming and J lost 7 bases, with 18 bases between them. Germline CDR1 SGHTA, CDR2 FQGNSA. CDR3 DNA: TGTGCCAGCAGCCCGGGATTACGGCCCGAGGAGCAGTACTTC. Translating gives CASSPGLRPEEQYF. The full variable domain, in which reference TRBV7-2 and TRBJ2-7 provide the parts outside the CDR3, is GAGVSQSPSNKVTEKGKDVELRCDPISGHTALYWYRQSLGQGLEFLIYFQGNSAPDKSGLPSDRFSAERTGGSVSTLTIQRTQQEDSAVYLCASSPGLRPEEQYFGPGTRLTVT.

The chain employs TRBV5-1 and TRBJ2-1, with a tentative D call TRBD2 (5 bases). The germline V gene encodes CDR1 SGHRS and CDR2 YFSETQ. Trimming removed 5 bases at V and 5 bases at J, with 11 bases between. The CDR3 consists of 13 residues. The CDR3 protein is CASRYGIDNEQFF. The CDR3, as DNA: TGCGCCAGCAGATACGGGATTGACAATGAGCAGTTCTTC.

This clonotype has more than one count but fewer than ten. V gene TRBV7-2 combines with J gene TRBJ1-2; D gene unclear. Germline-derived CDR1 and CDR2 are SGHTA and FQGNSA. The CDR3 totals 12 residues. The V gene lost 1 base and the J gene lost 8 bases, with 8 bases spanning the gap. This chain's CDR3 is CASSLGRVGYTF. In nucleotides, the CDR3 is TGTGCCAGCAGCTTAGGCCGAGTCGGCTACACCTTC.

The V gene is TRBV18, the J gene TRBJ2-7; D perhaps matches TRBD2 (5 bases). V lost 5 bases, J lost 3 bases, and 11 bases lay in between. The germline V gene encodes CDR1 KGHSH and CDR2 LQKENI. There are 13 residues in the CDR3. DNA for the CDR3: TGTGCCAGCTCAGTTACTCGGGACTACGAGCAGTACTTC. This gives the protein CASSVTRDYEQYF.

This clonotype showed up just a few times. This rearrangement joins TRBV20-1 to TRBJ2-7; maybe TRBD1 (6 bases). Trimming left V 6 bases short and J 6 bases short, with 15 bases between. This CDR3 contains 12 residues. CDR1 is DFQATT, CDR2 SNEGSKA, per germline (reference sequence). The CDR3 DNA sequence: TGCAGTGCCCCGGGGCAGGGGTTCGAGCAGTACTTC. Its protein is CSAPGQGFEQYF.

The CDR3 protein is CASSSIREISYNEQYF. Here the CDR3 DNA reads TGTGCCAGCAGTTCCATCAGGGAGATCTCCTACAATGAGCAGTACTTC. The chain employs TRBV28 and TRBJ2-5; TRBD1 or TRBD2 may be the D gene (5 bases each). The CDR3 has 16 residues. Trimming left V 4 bases short and J 11 bases short, with 26 bases between. CDR1 and CDR2 (germline): MDHEN, SYDVKM.

The rearrangement joins TRBV3-1 to TRBJ2-7; TRBD2 matches 8 bases. The germline V gene encodes CDR1 LGHDT and CDR2 YNNKEL (reference sequence). V was clipped by 4 bases and J by 2 bases; unmatched bases: 10. CDR3 length: 16 residues. The CDR3 DNA follows: TGTGCCAGCAGCCGAGTCCTAGGCGGGAGGACCTACGAGCAGTACTTC. Its protein product is CASSRVLGGRTYEQYF.

The gene calls are TRBV3-1 and TRBJ1-2; D possibly corresponds to TRBD1 (5 bases). The CDR3 is 15 residues long. V was trimmed by 2 bases and J by 3 bases, leaving 13 bases between them. CDR1 and CDR2 from the germline V gene are LGHDT and YNNKEL (reference sequence). This CDR3 reads CASSQYVGTDYGYTF. DNA for the CDR3: TGTGCCAGCAGCCAATACGTAGGGACCGACTATGGCTACACCTTC.

This chain joins TRBV30 and TRBJ1-1; unclear D gene. V dropped 0 bases and J dropped 6 bases, with 11 bases sitting between them. The CDR3 length is 13 residues. Germline CDR1 reads GTSNPN; CDR2 reads SVGIG (reference sequence). The CDR3 DNA follows: TGTGCCTGGAGTGTGCTAGTTAGAGCTGAAGCTTTCTTT. Translated, it gives CAWSVLVRAEAFF.

The chain recombines TRBV20-1 with TRBJ2-3; D remains unclear. There are 14 residues in the CDR3. Germline CDR1 is DFQATT and CDR2 is SNEGSKA (reference sequence). Trimming removed 2 bases from V and 0 bases from J, with 9 bases in between. Here the CDR3 DNA reads TGCAGTGCTAGAATAGACTCCAGCACAGATACGCAGTATTTT. It codes for CSARIDSSTDTQYF.

V is TRBV15 and J is TRBJ2-7, with no clear D. Germline V gene data show CDR1 as LNHNV and CDR2 as YYDKDF (reference sequence). The CDR3 totals 15 residues. Deletions cut 1 base from V and 0 bases from J, with 10 bases between. The CDR3 region has the DNA TGTGCCACCAGCAGAGTGTTGGAGAGCTCCTACGAGCAGTACTTC. It yields the protein CATSRVLESSYEQYF. Combining the CDR3 with reference TRBV15 and TRBJ2-7 gives the whole variable domain DAMVIQNPRYQVTQFGKPVTLSCSQTLNHNVMYWYQQKSSQAPKLLFHYYDKDFNNEADTPDNFQSRRPNTSFCFLDIRSPGLGDTAMYLCATSRVLESSYEQYFGPGTRLTVT.

The V and J genes are TRBV5-1 and TRBJ2-5; D is possibly TRBD1 or TRBD2 (5 bases each). Germline V gene data show CDR1 as SGHRS and CDR2 as YFSETQ. The V gene lost 1 base and the J gene lost 5 bases, with 15 bases spanning the gap. The CDR3 runs to 15 residues. The CDR3 sequence is CASSLWGSGAETQYF. CDR3 coding DNA: TGCGCCAGCAGCTTGTGGGGGAGCGGTGCGGAGACCCAGTACTTC.

This rearrangement joins TRBV9 to TRBJ2-1, with D perhaps assigned TRBD1 or TRBD2 (5 bases each). Trimming stripped 4 bases from V and 4 bases from J, with 15 bases between. The germline gives CDR1 SGDLS, CDR2 YYNGEE. This CDR3 region has 15 residues. The CDR3 loop reads CASSPEGWGYNEQFF. The DNA for the CDR3 is TGTGCCAGCAGCCCCGAGGGATGGGGGTACAATGAGCAGTTCTTC.

The chain couples TRBV29-1 to TRBJ2-5, with 8 nucleotides matching TRBD1. The V gene end was trimmed by 5 bases and the J gene end by 4 bases; junction bases not matched to a gene: 9. The CDR3 totals 14 residues. In germline, CDR1 is SQVTM, CDR2 ANQGSEA. The CDR3 nucleotides are TGCAGCGTTATACACAGGGGGGTCGGAGAGACCCAGTACTTC. This codes for CSVIHRGVGETQYF. The whole variable domain, remainder taken from reference TRBV29-1 and TRBJ2-5, is SAVISQKPSRDICQRGTSLTIQCQVDSQVTMMFWYRQQPGQSLTLIATANQGSEATYESGFVIDKFPISRPNLTFSTLTVSNMSPEDSSIYLCSVIHRGVGETQYFGPGTRLLVL.

This chain links TRBV28 with TRBJ2-7; D possibly corresponds to TRBD1 (5 bases). From germline, CDR1 is MDHEN and CDR2 SYDVKM. The CDR3 extends over 13 amino acids. V gave up 8 bases and J gave up 0 bases, with 11 bases separating them. The CDR3 DNA reads TGTGCCAGCGTGAGACAGCCCTCCTACGAGCAGTACTTC. It yields the protein CASVRQPSYEQYF.

The rearrangement links TRBV7-2 to TRBJ1-5; 7 nucleotides align to TRBD1. V dropped 5 bases and J dropped 2; count of bases not matched to a gene: 6. Germline V gives CDR1 SGHTA, CDR2 FQGNSA. The CDR3 has 15 amino acids. CDR3 protein: CASSRRTGRNQPQHF. As DNA, the CDR3 is TGTGCCAGCAGCCGAAGGACAGGACGCAATCAGCCCCAGCATTTT.

The gene calls are TRBV20-1 and TRBJ2-3; 9 bases are shared with TRBD2. The trim removed 0 bases at V and 2 bases at J, leaving 9 bases unmatched. Germline assignment: CDR1 DFQATT and CDR2 SNEGSKA (reference sequence). CDR3 length: 17 amino acids. The CDR3 DNA sequence: TGCAGTGCTAGAGATAAGTCAGCGGGAGGCCTCACAGATACGCAGTATTTT. Its translation: CSARDKSAGGLTDTQYF.

This clonotype was recorded at least ten times. The rearrangement links TRBV27 to TRBJ2-5; D is unresolved. This CDR3 comprises 13 residues. Per the germline V gene, CDR1 is MNHEY and CDR2 is SMNVEV (reference sequence). V shed 5 bases and J shed 0 bases, with 7 bases lying between them. CDR3 sequence (DNA): TGTGCCAGCAGTGTTAAGTACCAAGAGACCCAGTACTTC. This sequence encodes CASSVKYQETQYF.

Points on this clonotype: One end of the junction is discordant with germline, which a read error may explain. V usage is TRBV29-1 and J usage is TRBJ2-1, with a weak D call TRBD2 (6 bases). CDR1 SQVTM and CDR2 ANQGSEA come from the germline V gene. There are 13 residues in the CDR3. The DNA for the CDR3 is TGCAGCGTTTCCGGGAGAACCTACAATGGGCAGTTCTTC. This codes for CSVSGRTYNGQFF.

The chain couples TRBV20-1 to TRBJ1-2; D is unclear. Germline V gene sequence: CDR1 DFQATT, CDR2 SNEGSKA (reference sequence). This CDR3 spans 16 amino acids. V lost 3 bases and J lost 0, with 17 bases in between. The CDR3: CSASMGWGPTNYGYTF. Written as DNA, the CDR3 is TGCAGTGCTAGTATGGGGTGGGGTCCCACTAACTATGGCTACACCTTC.

As to this clonotype: Just one base apart from a much larger clone, this may be a read error. V usage is TRBV28 and J usage is TRBJ1-5; a possible D gene is TRBD1 (6 bases). The CDR3 runs 15 residues. CDR1 is MDHEN, CDR2 SYDVKM, per germline. Trimming shortened V by 0 bases and J by 10 bases, and 16 bases separated the two germline ends. DNA of the CDR3: TGTGCCAGCAGTTTATGGTCAGGGGTCCGTCGACCCCAGCATTTT. Encoded protein: CASSLWSGVRRPQHF.

The CDR3 nucleotides are TGTGCCTGGCGACAGGGGGACACCTACAATGAGCAGTTCTTC. This encodes CAWRQGDTYNEQFF. The chain is built from TRBV30 and TRBJ2-1; 9 positions agree with TRBD1. With 5 bases clipped from V and 2 bases from J, the junction kept 4 bases outside the gene matches. The germline V gene has CDR1 GTSNPN and CDR2 SVGIG (reference sequence). There are 14 residues in the CDR3.

This clonotype was found once. One end of the junction fails to match germline, which may point to a read error. This chain joins TRBV15 and TRBJ2-5, with a possible D match to TRBD2 (5 bases). This CDR3 has 15 residues. CDR1 and CDR2 from the germline V gene are LNHNV and YYDKDF (reference sequence). The CDR3 DNA sequence: TGTGCCACCAACAGAGATCCCCGAGGGCAAGAGACCCAGTACTTC. Protein: CATNRDPRGQETQYF.

The chain uses TRBV28 and TRBJ2-1; 7 nucleotides line up with TRBD2. After removal of 8 bases from V and 1 base from J, the junction contained 5 bases not matched to a gene. CDR1 and CDR2 from the germline V gene are MDHEN and SYDVKM. The CDR3 totals 14 residues. CDR3 region: CASLFSGSYNEQFF. The DNA of the CDR3 is TGTGCCAGCTTGTTTAGCGGGTCCTACAATGAGCAGTTCTTC.